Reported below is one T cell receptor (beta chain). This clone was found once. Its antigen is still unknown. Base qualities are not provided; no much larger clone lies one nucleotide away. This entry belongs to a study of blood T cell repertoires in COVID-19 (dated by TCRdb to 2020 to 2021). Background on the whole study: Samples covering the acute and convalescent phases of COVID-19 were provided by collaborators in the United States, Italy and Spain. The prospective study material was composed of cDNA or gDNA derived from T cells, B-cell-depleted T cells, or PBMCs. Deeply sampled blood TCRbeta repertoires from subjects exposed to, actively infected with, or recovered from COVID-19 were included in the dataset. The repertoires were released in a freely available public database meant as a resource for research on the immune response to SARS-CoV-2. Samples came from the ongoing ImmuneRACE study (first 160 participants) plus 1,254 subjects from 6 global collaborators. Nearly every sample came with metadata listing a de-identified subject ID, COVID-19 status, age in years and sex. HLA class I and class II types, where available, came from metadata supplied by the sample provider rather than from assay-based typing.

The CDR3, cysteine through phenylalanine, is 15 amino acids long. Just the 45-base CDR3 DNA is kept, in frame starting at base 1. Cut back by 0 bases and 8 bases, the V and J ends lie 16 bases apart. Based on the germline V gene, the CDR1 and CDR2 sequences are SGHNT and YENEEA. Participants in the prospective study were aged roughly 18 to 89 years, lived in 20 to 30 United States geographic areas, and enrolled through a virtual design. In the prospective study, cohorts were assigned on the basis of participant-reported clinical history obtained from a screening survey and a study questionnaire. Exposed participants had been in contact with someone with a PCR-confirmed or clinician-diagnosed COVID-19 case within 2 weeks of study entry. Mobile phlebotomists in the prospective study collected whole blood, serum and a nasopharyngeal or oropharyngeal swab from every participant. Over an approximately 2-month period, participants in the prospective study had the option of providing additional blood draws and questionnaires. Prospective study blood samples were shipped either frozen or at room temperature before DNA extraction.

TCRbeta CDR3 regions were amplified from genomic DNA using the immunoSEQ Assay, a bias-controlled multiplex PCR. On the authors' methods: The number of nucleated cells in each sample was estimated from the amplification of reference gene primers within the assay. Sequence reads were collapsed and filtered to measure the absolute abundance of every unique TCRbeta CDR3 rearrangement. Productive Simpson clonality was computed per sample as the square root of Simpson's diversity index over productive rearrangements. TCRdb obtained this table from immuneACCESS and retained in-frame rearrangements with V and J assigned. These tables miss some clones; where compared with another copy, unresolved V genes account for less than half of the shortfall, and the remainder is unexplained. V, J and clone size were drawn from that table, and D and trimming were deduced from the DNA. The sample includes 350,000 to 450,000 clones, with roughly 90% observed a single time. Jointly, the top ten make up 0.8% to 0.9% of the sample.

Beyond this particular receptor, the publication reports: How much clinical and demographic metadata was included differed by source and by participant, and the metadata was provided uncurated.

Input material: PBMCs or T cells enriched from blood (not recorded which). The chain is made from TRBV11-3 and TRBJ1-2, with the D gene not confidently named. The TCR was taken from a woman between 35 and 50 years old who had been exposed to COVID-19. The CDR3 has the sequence CASSLDGRIAGGYTF. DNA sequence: TGTGCCAGCAGCTTAGATGGCCGGATCGCGGGAGGCTACACCTTC.